This T cell receptor (beta chain) was recorded in a study of blood T cell repertoires in COVID-19. Only in-frame clones appear in the TCRdb table, and some are missing; sequencing was by immunoSEQ multiplex PCR. The top ten clones hold roughly 0.25% of a sample with roughly 670,000 clones, 70% to 90% of them seen once. V gave up 4 bases and J gave up 2 bases; unmatched junction bases: 14. Germline lookup yields CDR1 SGHRS and CDR2 YFSETQ. This CDR3 spans 17 amino acids. This clone was detected a few times. The chain joins TRBV5-1 to TRBJ2-7; 8 bases line up with TRBD1. The sample was peripheral blood. The TCR originated in a woman aged 18 to 35 with acute or convalescent COVID-19. CDR3 amino acids: CASSVGQGLRGTYEQYF. The CDR3 nucleotides are TGCGCCAGCAGCGTAGGACAGGGTTTAAGGGGAACCTACGAGCAGTACTTC.